This T cell receptor (beta chain) was obtained from a study of blood T cell repertoires in COVID-19. Study background: Sites across the United States, Italy and Spain contributed samples from acute and convalescent COVID-19. PBMCs, B-cell-depleted T cells, or T cells provided the cDNA or gDNA that made up the material.

Using immunoSEQ multiplex PCR, the repertoire was profiled, and TCRdb retains in-frame clones only, with some absent. This sample has around 250,000 clones, with 75% to 90% found just once. The sequence came from a woman aged 40 to 50 who had recovered from COVID-19. Sequencing was done on a sample of peripheral blood.

The CDR3 reads CASSGGAGNEQFF. CDR3 bases: TGTGCCAGCAGTGGGGGCGCAGGCAATGAGCAGTTCTTC. V is TRBV27 and J is TRBJ2-1; the D gene is possibly TRBD1 (6 bases). Trimming cost V 5 bases and J 6 bases, with 11 bases left between them. The CDR3 extends over 13 amino acids. Looked up from germline, CDR1 is MNHEY and CDR2 is SMNVEV (reference sequence).